These 4 T cell receptor beta chains came from one sample sequenced in a study of OX40 agonist ivuxolimab in advanced cancers. The protocol used for the library was the immunoSEQ multiplex PCR assay. The table comes from immuneACCESS by way of TCRdb, which keeps in-frame sequences with V and J called. Part of the clones is missing from these tables; in studies checked, under half for an unresolved V gene and the rest for unknown reasons. For this sample there are around 90,000 clones; about 90% appear just once. The ten top clones hold 3.5% to 5.5% of the sample. The material was CD4+ or CD8+ T cells sorted from blood, obtained in a trial of the OX40 agonist ivuxolimab. The receptors here all came from an adult with an advanced solid tumor such as melanoma, head and neck, liver or kidney cancer.

The V gene is TRBV5-1, the J gene TRBJ2-6; D gene unclear. This CDR3 spans 14 amino acids. The germline V gene has CDR1 SGHRS and CDR2 YFSETQ. Trimming removed 3 bases at V and 4 bases at J, with 8 bases between. The CDR3 sequence: CASSSESGANVLTF. For the CDR3, the DNA is TGCGCCAGCAGCTCGGAATCCGGGGCCAACGTCCTGACTTTC.

J is TRBJ1-5 and V is TRBV6-1; TRBD1 is a possible D gene (5 bases). With 3 bases removed from V and 0 bases from J, the gap between germline ends came to 6 bases. The CDR3 covers 14 residues. CDR1 and CDR2 (germline): MNHNS, SASEGT. CDR3 sequence reads: CASSEGLSNQPQHF. CDR3 bases: TGTGCCAGCAGTGAGGGGCTTAGCAATCAGCCCCAGCATTTT.

The chain uses TRBV29-1 and TRBJ2-7; 7 bases agree with TRBD1. Germline V CDR1 and CDR2: SQVTM, ANQGSEA. J was trimmed by 4 bases and V by 6 bases; bases with no gene match: 6. The CDR3 sequence is 12 residues long. CDR3 bases: TGCAGCGTCGGGGACAGACTATACGAGCAGTACTTC. Encoded protein: CSVGDRLYEQYF.

V and J are TRBV6-1 and TRBJ1-4, with TRBD1 as a possible D gene (5 bases). The CDR3 runs 12 residues. The germline V and J ends were trimmed by 7 bases and 8 bases, with 11 bases remaining between them. The germline gives CDR1 MNHNS, CDR2 SASEGT. CDR3 sequence: CASKLGGEKLFF. CDR3 sequence (DNA): TGTGCCAGCAAGCTGGGGGGGGAAAAACTGTTTTTT.